The rows below give T cell receptor beta chains drawn from one sample of a study of T cell repertoires in cytomegalovirus infection. MiXCR, run by TCRdb on the reads, gives a single entry per CDR3 protein. Seen here are 450,000 to 550,000 distinct CDR3 sequences, about 15% observed once, and the top ten hold 20% to 30%. The sequenced material came from CD8+ T cells from PBMCs. These receptors were obtained from a human donor in good health (CMV status not recorded). Some clones in this sample may be carry-over from other donors' samples. CDR3s include the opening cysteine and the closing phenylalanine or tryptophan. A D gene is named only where the DNA matches it firmly. Size is stated for part of the rows, as once, few or many counts, or as a class when the clone is expanded.

clone size: .
D gene: .
J gene: TRBJ1-1
V gene: TRBV5-1
CDR3 protein: CASWGGSTEAFF
CDR3 DNA: TGCGCCTCTTGGGGGGGCAGCACTGAAGCTTTCTTT

clone size: few
D gene: TRBD2
J gene: TRBJ2-3
V gene: TRBV4-1
CDR3 protein: CASSRITKAGGPEDTQYF
CDR3 DNA: TGCGCCAGCAGCCGAATCACCAAAGCGGGGGGGCCTGAAGATACGCAGTATTTT

clone size: many
D gene: .
J gene: TRBJ2-7
V gene: TRBV2
CDR3 protein: CASTPSGMEQYF
CDR3 DNA: TGTGCCAGCACTCCCTCCGGGATGGAGCAGTACTTC

clone size: few
D gene: TRBD1
J gene: TRBJ2-1
V gene: TRBV9
CDR3 protein: CASSVNPGTGENNEQFF
CDR3 DNA: TGTGCCAGCAGCGTTAACCCCGGGACAGGGGAAAACAATGAGCAGTTCTTC

clone size: many
D gene: .
J gene: TRBJ1-2
V gene: TRBV7-9
CDR3 protein: CASSYPTGSLENYGYTF
CDR3 DNA: TGTGCCAGCAGCTATCCTACAGGATCGCTTGAGAACTATGGCTACACCTTC

clone size: .
D gene: TRBD2
J gene: TRBJ2-5
V gene: TRBV28
CDR3 protein: CASSFAPREVRKTQYF
CDR3 DNA: TGTGCCAGCAGTTTCGCCCCCCGGGAGGTGAGAAAGACCCAGTACTTC

clone size: few
D gene: .
J gene: TRBJ1-1
V gene: TRBV27
CDR3 protein: CASSLRLSHNTEAFF
CDR3 DNA: TGTGCCAGCAGTTTGCGACTATCTCACAACACTGAAGCTTTCTTT

clone size: .
D gene: TRBD1
J gene: TRBJ1-1
V gene: TRBV27
CDR3 protein: CASSFTRGTGTEAFF
CDR3 DNA: TGTGCCAGCAGTTTCACCCGCGGGACAGGGACTGAAGCTTTCTTT

clone size: .
D gene: TRBD1
J gene: TRBJ1-1
V gene: TRBV19
CDR3 protein: CASSMGRGVNTEAFF
CDR3 DNA: TGTGCCAGTAGTATGGGCAGGGGGGTGAACACTGAAGCTTTCTTT

clone size: .
D gene: TRBD2
J gene: TRBJ2-5
V gene: TRBV28
CDR3 protein: CASSLVRLAGGQETQYF
CDR3 DNA: TGTGCCAGCAGTTTAGTTCGACTAGCGGGGGGACAAGAGACCCAGTACTTC

clone size: many
D gene: .
J gene: TRBJ2-4
V gene: TRBV29-1
CDR3 protein: CSVEDGGGNIQYF
CDR3 DNA: TGCAGCGTTGAAGATGGTGGGGGGAACATTCAGTACTTC

clone size: .
D gene: .
J gene: TRBJ1-3
V gene: TRBV4-2
CDR3 protein: CSSSDSPGNTIYF
CDR3 DNA: TGTTCCAGCAGCGACAGTCCGGGGAACACCATATATTTT

clone size: .
D gene: TRBD2
J gene: TRBJ2-7
V gene: TRBV12-3/TRBV12-4
CDR3 protein: CASSFRAGGGYEQYF
CDR3 DNA: TGTGCCAGCAGTTTCCGAGCGGGGGGGGGATACGAGCAGTACTTC

clone size: many
D gene: TRBD2
J gene: TRBJ2-5
V gene: TRBV7-6
CDR3 protein: CASSLAGTSLKETQYF
CDR3 DNA: TGTGCCAGCAGCTTAGCCGGGACTAGCCTTAAAGAGACCCAGTACTTC

clone size: few
D gene: .
J gene: TRBJ2-7
V gene: TRBV12-5
CDR3 protein: CASGLTVDSYEQYF
CDR3 DNA: TGTGCTAGTGGTTTGACCGTGGACAGCTACGAGCAGTACTTC

clone size: many
D gene: .
J gene: TRBJ1-5
V gene: TRBV6-2/TRBV6-3
CDR3 protein: CASSYGPNNQPQHF
CDR3 DNA: TGTGCCAGCAGTTACGGGCCGAACAATCAGCCCCAGCATTTT

clone size: .
D gene: .
J gene: TRBJ2-6
V gene: TRBV18
CDR3 protein: CASSPPRFYSGANVLTF
CDR3 DNA: TGTGCCAGCTCACCACCCAGGTTTTACTCTGGGGCCAACGTCCTGACTTTC

clone size: many
D gene: .
J gene: TRBJ2-1
V gene: TRBV7-9
CDR3 protein: CASSPHQGGGNSQFF
CDR3 DNA: TGTGCCAGCAGCCCACATCAAGGGGGGGGCAATTCGCAGTTCTTC

clone size: .
D gene: .
J gene: TRBJ1-4
V gene: TRBV7-7
CDR3 protein: CASSSTPSNEKLFF
CDR3 DNA: TGTGCTAGCAGCTCGACACCGTCTAATGAAAAACTGTTTTTT

clone size: many
D gene: .
J gene: TRBJ1-5
V gene: TRBV7-9
CDR3 protein: CASSPGTLNQPQHF
CDR3 DNA: TGTGCCAGCAGCCCCGGGACCCTTAACCAGCCCCAGCATTTT